This is a list of T cell receptor beta chains from one sample in a study of blood T cell repertoires in COVID-19. Sequenced by immunoSEQ multiplex PCR; TCRdb stores in-frame clones only, minus some. The sample contains about 90,000 clones, approximately 86% of which appear only once. Sequenced: peripheral blood. The origin of the receptors is a man older than 75 with active or convalescent COVID-19. CDR3s include the opening cysteine and the closing phenylalanine or tryptophan. A D gene is named only where the DNA matches it firmly.

J: TRBJ2-7; V: TRBV7-6; D: -; CDR3: CASSPRYSSAEQYF
J: TRBJ2-3; V: TRBV7-3; D: -; CDR3: CASSYYQGTQYF
J: TRBJ1-1; V: TRBV4-1; D: -; CDR3: CASSPYVLNTEAFF
J: TRBJ2-1; V: TRBV20-1; D: -; CDR3: CSALKLGEQFF
J: TRBJ2-7; V: TRBV7-3; D: TRBD1; CDR3: CASSLSTGGHYEQYF
J: TRBJ2-7; V: TRBV12-3/TRBV12-4; D: -; CDR3: CASSPIAGYEQYF
J: TRBJ1-4; V: TRBV28; D: -; CDR3: CASSPRGGPGANEKLFF
J: TRBJ2-7; V: TRBV5-4; D: -; CDR3: CASSWQGGTYEQYF
J: TRBJ1-4; V: TRBV4-3; D: TRBD1; CDR3: CASSQGRQGFYGTNEKLFF
J: TRBJ2-7; V: TRBV9; D: TRBD2; CDR3: CASSPSPGTSGYEQYF
J: TRBJ1-2; V: TRBV6-1; D: -; CDR3: CASSEGGVGYTF
J: TRBJ2-7; V: TRBV21-1; D: -; CDR3: CASSKAETGGVRYF
J: TRBJ2-2; V: TRBV12-5; D: TRBD1; CDR3: CASGLLAGAQTGAGELFF
J: TRBJ1-5; V: TRBV5-5; D: TRBD1; CDR3: CASRATGGLNQPQHF
J: TRBJ2-7; V: TRBV5-1; D: TRBD2; CDR3: CASSLAGGRRTYEQYF
J: TRBJ1-5; V: TRBV23-1; D: -; CDR3: CASSRTGWEPQHF
J: TRBJ1-2; V: TRBV6-4; D: TRBD1; CDR3: CASSRGGLNYGYTF
J: TRBJ2-1; V: TRBV4-1; D: TRBD2; CDR3: CASSQDVLTSGSNEQFF
J: TRBJ2-1; V: TRBV5-1; D: TRBD1; CDR3: CASSFGQGIGNEQFF
J: TRBJ1-3; V: TRBV13; D: -; CDR3: CASSLGGGRNSGNTIYF
J: TRBJ1-4; V: TRBV19; D: -; CDR3: CASNPGLTNEKLFF
J: TRBJ2-1; V: TRBV25-1; D: TRBD2; CDR3: CASSELASGSYNEQFF
J: TRBJ2-1; V: TRBV18; D: -; CDR3: CASSPQRVHDNEQFF
J: TRBJ2-7; V: TRBV5-5; D: -; CDR3: CASSLGQIRDYEQYF